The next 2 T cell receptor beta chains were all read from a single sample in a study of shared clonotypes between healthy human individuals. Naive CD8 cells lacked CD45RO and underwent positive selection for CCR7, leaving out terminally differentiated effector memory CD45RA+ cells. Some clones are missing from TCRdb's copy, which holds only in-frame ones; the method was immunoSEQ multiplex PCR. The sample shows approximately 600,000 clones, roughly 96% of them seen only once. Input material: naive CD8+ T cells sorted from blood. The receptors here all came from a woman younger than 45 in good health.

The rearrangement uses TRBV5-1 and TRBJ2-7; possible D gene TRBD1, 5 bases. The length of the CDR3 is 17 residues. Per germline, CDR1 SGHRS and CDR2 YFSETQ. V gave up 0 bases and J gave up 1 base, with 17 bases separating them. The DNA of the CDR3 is TGCGCCAGCAGCTTGGACCCAGCAGGGATTACGTCCTACGAGCAGTACTTC. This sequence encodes CASSLDPAGITSYEQYF. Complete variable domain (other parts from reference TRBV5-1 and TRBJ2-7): KAGVTQTPRYLIKTRGQQVTLSCSPISGHRSVSWYQQTPGQGLQFLFEYFSETQRNKGNFPGRFSGRQFSNSRSEMNVSTLELGDSALYLCASSLDPAGITSYEQYFGPGTRLTVT.

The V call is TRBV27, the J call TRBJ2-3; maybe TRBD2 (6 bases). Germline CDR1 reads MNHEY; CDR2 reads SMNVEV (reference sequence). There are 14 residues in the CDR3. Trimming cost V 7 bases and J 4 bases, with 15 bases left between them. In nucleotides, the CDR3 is TGTGCCAGCATGACCGGGGGATACGCAGATACGCAGTATTTT. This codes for CASMTGGYADTQYF.